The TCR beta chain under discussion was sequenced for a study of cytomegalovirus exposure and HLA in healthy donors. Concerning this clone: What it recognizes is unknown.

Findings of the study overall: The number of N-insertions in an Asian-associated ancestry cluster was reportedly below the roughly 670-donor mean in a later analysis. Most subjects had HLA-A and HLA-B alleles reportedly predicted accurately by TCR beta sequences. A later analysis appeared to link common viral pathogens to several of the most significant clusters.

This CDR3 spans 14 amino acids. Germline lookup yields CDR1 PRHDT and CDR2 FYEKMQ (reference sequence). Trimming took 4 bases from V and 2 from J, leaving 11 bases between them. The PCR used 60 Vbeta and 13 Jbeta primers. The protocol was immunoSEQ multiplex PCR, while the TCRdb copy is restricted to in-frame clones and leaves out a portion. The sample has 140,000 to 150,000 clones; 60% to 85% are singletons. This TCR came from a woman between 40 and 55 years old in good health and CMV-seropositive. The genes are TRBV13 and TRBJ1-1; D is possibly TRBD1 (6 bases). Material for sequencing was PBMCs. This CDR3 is CASSSLQGNTEAFF. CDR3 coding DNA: TGTGCCAGCAGCTCTCTACAGGGAAACACTGAAGCTTTCTTT.